The rows below give T cell receptor beta chains drawn from one sample of a study of siplizumab effects on memory and regulatory T cells. Here immunoSEQ multiplex PCR was the method, and the copy in TCRdb shows in-frame clones only, minus some. The table shows roughly 100,000 clones, with roughly 91% occurring only once. The sample was CD4+ T cells sorted from blood. The source of these receptors is a human donor in good health. Each CDR3 is given with its conserved first and last residue. D genes are given only for firm matches. Where a row states a size, it is once, few, many or the class of an expanded clone; other rows omit it.

>TRBD1|TRBJ1-2|.|TRBV28
TGTGCCAGCAGTCAACGGACAGGGGGGGGCCACTATGGCTACACCTTC
CASSQRTGGGHYGYTF
>.|TRBJ2-3|.|TRBV9
TGTGCCAGCCAACCCAGTGTGGGGAGCACAGATACGCAGTATTTT
CASQPSVGSTDTQYF
>TRBD2|TRBJ2-5|.|TRBV4-3
TGCGCCAGCAGCCAGGCCCGAGGACTAGCGGTCCAAGAGACCCAGTACTTC
CASSQARGLAVQETQYF
>.|TRBJ1-1|.|TRBV7-6
TGTGCCAGCAGCTTAGAGAAGAACACTGAAGCTTTCTTT
CASSLEKNTEAFF
>.|TRBJ1-1|.|TRBV4-1
TGCGCCAGCAGCCAAGAAAAGAAGGGACACACTGAAGCTTTCTTT
CASSQEKKGHTEAFF
>.|TRBJ2-7|.|TRBV2
TGTGCCAGCAGCGCGGGGACAGCCTACTACGAGCAGTACTTC
CASSAGTAYYEQYF
>TRBD1|TRBJ1-6|.|TRBV5-1
TGCGCCAGCAGCTCCCAGGGGGCGGGTTCACCCCTCCACTTT
CASSSQGAGSPLHF
>.|TRBJ1-6|.|TRBV5-1
TGCGCCAGCAGCTTGGAGGGTACTAATTCACCCCTCCACTTT
CASSLEGTNSPLHF
>.|TRBJ2-2|.|TRBV2
TGTGCCAGCAGTTCCCAGGGAGGCACCGGGGAGCTGTTTTTT
CASSSQGGTGELFF
>.|TRBJ2-2|.|TRBV2
TGTGCCAGCGTTCGACAGAGAAACACCGGGGAGCTGTTTTTT
CASVRQRNTGELFF
>TRBD1|TRBJ2-2|.|TRBV7-9
TGTGCCAGCAGCTTCGGGACAGGACCCAACACCGGGGAGCTGTTTTTT
CASSFGTGPNTGELFF
>.|TRBJ2-5|few|TRBV30
TGTGCCTGGAGTGTGGGCAGGGGCTGGGAGACCCAGTACTTC
CAWSVGRGWETQYF
>.|TRBJ2-3|.|TRBV4-2
TGTGCCAGCAGCCAAGAAGCAACGGGGGGCACCACAGATACGCAGTATTTT
CASSQEATGGTTDTQYF
>.|TRBJ1-2|.|TRBV5-4
TGTGCCAGCAGCTTGGTGGTCGGGGGTTCCTATGGCTACACCTTC
CASSLVVGGSYGYTF
>TRBD2|TRBJ2-5|.|TRBV7-6
TGTGCCAGCAGCCAGAGGACTAGCGGGAGGGAGACCCAGTACTTC
CASSQRTSGRETQYF
>.|TRBJ2-7|.|TRBV5-1
TGCGCCAGCAGCGGCACCGTATCGGACTACGAGCAGTACTTC
CASSGTVSDYEQYF
>.|TRBJ2-3|.|TRBV6-5
TGTGCCAGCAGTTTCCTAGGGGGGAGCACAGATACGCAGTATTTT
CASSFLGGSTDTQYF
>.|TRBJ2-7|.|TRBV6-5
TGTGCCAGCAGCCATTCAGGAGGGGACTACGAGCAGTACTTC
CASSHSGGDYEQYF
>.|TRBJ2-3|.|TRBV9
TGTGCCAGCAGCGTAGCCCAATACAGCACAGATACGCAGTATTTT
CASSVAQYSTDTQYF
>TRBD1|TRBJ1-1|.|TRBV7-2
TGTGCCAGCAGCTTAGTTACAGGGGTGAACACTGAAGCTTTCTTT
CASSLVTGVNTEAFF
>TRBD2|TRBJ2-7|.|TRBV5-3
TGTGCCAGAGCTACAATCCGGGAGGGCGACTACGAGCAGTACTTC
CARATIREGDYEQYF
>TRBD1|TRBJ1-1|.|TRBV10-1
TGCGCCAGCAGTGGTGGGACAGGGGGCGTCGCTGAAGCTTTCTTT
CASSGGTGGVAEAFF
>TRBD1|TRBJ2-5|.|TRBV11-2
TGTGCCAGCAGCCTAGACAGGGTGGAGACCCAGTACTTC
CASSLDRVETQYF
>TRBD2|TRBJ2-5|.|TRBV7-3
TGTGCCAGCAGCTTGGAGGCTAGCGGGAGGGATGAGACCCAGTACTTC
CASSLEASGRDETQYF
>TRBD1|TRBJ2-7|.|TRBV5-6
TGTGCCAGCAGCTTGAATAGGCGACAGGGGGCCGACGAGCAGTACTTC
CASSLNRRQGADEQYF
>.|TRBJ1-2|.|TRBV4-3
TGCGCCAGCAGCCAAGGGCGGGGACGTAACTATGGCTACACCTTC
CASSQGRGRNYGYTF
>.|TRBJ2-2|.|TRBV9
TGTGCCAGCAGCGTAGGGCGGGCAGCCAACACCGGGGAGCTGTTTTTT
CASSVGRAANTGELFF
>.|TRBJ2-1|.|TRBV7-3
TGTGCCAGCAGCTCTCAGGGGGGCCCCAATGAGCAGTTCTTC
CASSSQGGPNEQFF
>TRBD1|TRBJ1-4|few|TRBV19
TGTGCCTCCGGGACAGGGCATGAAAAACTGTTTTTT
CASGTGHEKLFF
>.|TRBJ2-2|.|TRBV6-6
TGTGCCAGCAGTCGACAGAACACCGGGGAGCTGTTTTTT
CASSRQNTGELFF
>.|TRBJ2-5|.|TRBV5-1
TGCGCCAGCAGCTTGGCCCTAGCGCGAGAGACCCAGTACTTC
CASSLALARETQYF
>TRBD2|TRBJ2-7|.|TRBV2
TGTGCCAGCAGTGTGAGGACTAGCGGGAGTTCGCAGTACTTC
CASSVRTSGSSQYF
>.|TRBJ2-1|once|TRBV7-9
TGTGCCAGCAGCGAAAGACAGGTATACAATGAGCAGTTCTTC
CASSERQVYNEQFF
>TRBD2|TRBJ2-5|.|TRBV7-9
TGTGCCAGCAGCGCCTCCACTAGCGCACAACCTACAGAGACCCAGTACTTC
CASSASTSAQPTETQYF
>.|TRBJ2-1|once|TRBV7-2
TGTGCCAGCAGCTTGGAGGGGGGGCGGAATGAGCAGTTCTTC
CASSLEGGRNEQFF
>.|TRBJ1-2|once|TRBV11-3
TGTGCCAGCAGCCAGCTGATGGGGGAGCTTAACTATGGCTACACCTTC
CASSQLMGELNYGYTF
>TRBD1|TRBJ1-1|.|TRBV19
TGTGCCACCTCGACAGGGTTGAACACTGAAGCTTTCTTT
CATSTGLNTEAFF
>TRBD1|TRBJ1-2|.|TRBV30
TGTGCCTGGAGTGTAGTCTCAGGGGGGTTAGGCTACACCTTC
CAWSVVSGGLGYTF
>TRBD2|TRBJ2-5|.|TRBV29-1
TGCAGCGTTGGACTAGCGGAACAAGAGACCCAGTACTTC
CSVGLAEQETQYF
>.|TRBJ1-5|few|TRBV10-3
TGTGCCATCAACGAAGGGGGGGCGAATCAGCCCCAGCATTTT
CAINEGGANQPQHF
>TRBD1|TRBJ1-2|.|TRBV6-1
TGTGCCACTAAACCGACAGGGCCTAACTATGGCTACACCTTC
CATKPTGPNYGYTF
>TRBD1|TRBJ1-1|once|TRBV30
TGTGCCTGGAGGTTAAAGGGGGCTGGGAACACTGAAGCTTTCTTT
CAWRLKGAGNTEAFF
>TRBD1|TRBJ1-1|.|TRBV5-4
TGTGCCAGCAGCTTGGCAGGGACAGGGGACACTGAAGCTTTCTTT
CASSLAGTGDTEAFF
>.|TRBJ1-1|.|TRBV29-1
TGCAGCGTTGTAGGTCTGGGGGGGACTGAAGCTTTCTTT
CSVVGLGGTEAFF
>.|TRBJ2-7|.|TRBV6-5
TGTGCCAGCAGTTACTCGAAGGGGGTCTCCTACGAGCAGTACTTC
CASSYSKGVSYEQYF
>TRBD1|TRBJ1-1|.|TRBV7-2
TGTGCCAGCAGCGCCAGGGGGCGTGTGGCTTTCTTT
CASSARGRVAFF
>TRBD1|TRBJ2-7|.|TRBV30
TGTGCCTGGAGGGTTACAGGGGCTCATGGCTCCTACGAGCAGTACTTC
CAWRVTGAHGSYEQYF
>TRBD1|TRBJ1-3|.|TRBV5-1
TGCGCCAGCAGCTCCACACCTGGACAGGGATCCTCTGGAAACACCATATATTTT
CASSSTPGQGSSGNTIYF
>TRBD2|TRBJ2-1|.|TRBV5-4
TGTGCCAGCAGCTTGGAGGTGCTAGCGGGAGGTAAGGGTGAGCAGTTCTTC
CASSLEVLAGGKGEQFF
>.|TRBJ2-3|.|TRBV7-2
TGTGCCAGCAGCTCCACTCCAGGGTTAGATACGCAGTATTTT
CASSSTPGLDTQYF
>.|TRBJ1-6|few|TRBV14
TGTGCCAGCAGCCAAGAGTTCAATTCACCCCTCCACTTT
CASSQEFNSPLHF
>TRBD2|TRBJ2-3|once|TRBV5-1
TGCGCCAGCAGTCGCTCTAGCGGGAGGGCGGCAGATACGCAGTATTTT
CASSRSSGRAADTQYF
>.|TRBJ1-2|.|TRBV18
TGTGCCAGCTCACCCGGAGGAGTTTATGGCTACACCTTC
CASSPGGVYGYTF
>.|TRBJ2-7|.|TRBV19
TGTGCCAGTAGTATGGGCGGACCAAGCTACGAGCAGTACTTC
CASSMGGPSYEQYF
>TRBD1|TRBJ2-1|once|TRBV18
TGTGCCAGCTCACCAGCGACAGGGAATTTTGGTGAGCAGTTCTTC
CASSPATGNFGEQFF